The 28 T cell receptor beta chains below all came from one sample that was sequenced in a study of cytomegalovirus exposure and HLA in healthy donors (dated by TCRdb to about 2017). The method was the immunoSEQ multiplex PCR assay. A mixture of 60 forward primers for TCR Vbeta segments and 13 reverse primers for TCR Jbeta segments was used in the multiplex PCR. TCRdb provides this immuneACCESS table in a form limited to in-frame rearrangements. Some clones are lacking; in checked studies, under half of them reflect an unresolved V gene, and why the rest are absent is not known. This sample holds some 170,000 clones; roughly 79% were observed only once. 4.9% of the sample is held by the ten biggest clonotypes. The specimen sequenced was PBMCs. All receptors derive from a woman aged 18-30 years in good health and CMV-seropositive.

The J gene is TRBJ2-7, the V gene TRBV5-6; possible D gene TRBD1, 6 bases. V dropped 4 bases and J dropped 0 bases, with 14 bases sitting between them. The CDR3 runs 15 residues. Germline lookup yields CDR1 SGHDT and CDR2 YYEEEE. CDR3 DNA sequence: TGTGCCAGCAGCGATCAGGGGATAGGCTCCTACGAGCAGTACTTC. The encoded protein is CASSDQGIGSYEQYF.

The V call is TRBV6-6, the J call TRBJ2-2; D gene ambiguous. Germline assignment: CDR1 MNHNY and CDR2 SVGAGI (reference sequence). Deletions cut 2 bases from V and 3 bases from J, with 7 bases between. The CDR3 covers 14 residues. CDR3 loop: CASSYALDTGELFF. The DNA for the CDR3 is TGTGCCAGCAGTTACGCGCTGGACACCGGGGAGCTGTTTTTT.

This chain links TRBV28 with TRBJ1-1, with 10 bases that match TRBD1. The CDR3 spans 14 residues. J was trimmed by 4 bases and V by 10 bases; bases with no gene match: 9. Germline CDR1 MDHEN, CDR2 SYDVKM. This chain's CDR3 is CATRDRGGGTEAFF. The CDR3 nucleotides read TGTGCCACCCGGGACAGGGGTGGTGGCACTGAAGCTTTCTTT.

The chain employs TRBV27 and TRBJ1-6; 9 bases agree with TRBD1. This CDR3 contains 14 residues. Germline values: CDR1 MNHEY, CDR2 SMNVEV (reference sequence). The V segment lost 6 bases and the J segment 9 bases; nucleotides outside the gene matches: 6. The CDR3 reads CASSPGTGSSPLHF. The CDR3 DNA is TGTGCCAGCAGCCCCGGGACAGGGAGTTCACCCCTCCACTTT.

The CDR3 sequence: CASSLAGEDTQYF. CDR3 bases: TGTGCCAGCAGTCTAGCGGGGGAAGATACGCAGTATTTT. J is TRBJ2-3 and V is TRBV6-1, with 10 nucleotides matching TRBD2. Losses at the gene ends were 5 bases for V and 5 bases for J; bases not matched to a gene: 1. CDR3 length: 13 amino acids. Looked up from germline, CDR1 is MNHNS and CDR2 is SASEGT.

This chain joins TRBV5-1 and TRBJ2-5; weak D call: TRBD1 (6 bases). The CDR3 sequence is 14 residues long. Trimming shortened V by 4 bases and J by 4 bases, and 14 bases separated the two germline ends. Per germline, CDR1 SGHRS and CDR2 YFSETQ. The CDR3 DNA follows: TGCGCCAGCAGCCCCGGGGACAAGGGAGAGACCCAGTACTTC. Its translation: CASSPGDKGETQYF. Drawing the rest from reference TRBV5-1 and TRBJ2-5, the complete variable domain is KAGVTQTPRYLIKTRGQQVTLSCSPISGHRSVSWYQQTPGQGLQFLFEYFSETQRNKGNFPGRFSGRQFSNSRSEMNVSTLELGDSALYLCASSPGDKGETQYFGPGTRLLVL.

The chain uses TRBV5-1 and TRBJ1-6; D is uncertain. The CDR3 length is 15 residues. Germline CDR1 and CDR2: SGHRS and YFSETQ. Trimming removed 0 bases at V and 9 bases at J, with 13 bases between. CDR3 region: CASSLAGEMGSPLHF. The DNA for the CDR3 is TGCGCCAGCAGCTTGGCCGGGGAGATGGGTTCACCCCTCCACTTT.

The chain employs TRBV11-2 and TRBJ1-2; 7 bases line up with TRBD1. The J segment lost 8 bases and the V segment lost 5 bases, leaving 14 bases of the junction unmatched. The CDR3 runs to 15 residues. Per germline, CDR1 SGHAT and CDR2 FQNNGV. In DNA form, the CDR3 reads TGTGCCAGCAGCCCATTAAACGACAGGGCGAAAGGCTACACCTTC. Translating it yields CASSPLNDRAKGYTF.

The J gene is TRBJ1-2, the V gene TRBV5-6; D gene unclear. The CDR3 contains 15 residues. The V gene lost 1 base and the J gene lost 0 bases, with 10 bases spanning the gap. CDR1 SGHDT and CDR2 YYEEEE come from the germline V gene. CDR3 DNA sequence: TGTGCCAGCAGCTTGATTTACAGTCCTAACTATGGCTACACCTTC. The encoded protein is CASSLIYSPNYGYTF. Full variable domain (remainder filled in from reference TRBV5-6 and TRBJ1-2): DAGVTQSPTHLIKTRGQQVTLRCSPKSGHDTVSWYQQALGQGPQFIFQYYEEEERQRGNFPDRFSGHQFPNYSSELNVNALLLGDSALYLCASSLIYSPNYGYTFGSGTRLTVV.

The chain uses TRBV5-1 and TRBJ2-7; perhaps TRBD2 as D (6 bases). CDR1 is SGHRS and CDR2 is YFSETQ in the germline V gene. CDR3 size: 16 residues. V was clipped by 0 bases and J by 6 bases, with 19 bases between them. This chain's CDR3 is CASSLGGGGLPFEQYF. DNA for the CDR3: TGCGCCAGCAGCTTGGGGGGAGGTGGCCTCCCCTTCGAGCAGTACTTC.

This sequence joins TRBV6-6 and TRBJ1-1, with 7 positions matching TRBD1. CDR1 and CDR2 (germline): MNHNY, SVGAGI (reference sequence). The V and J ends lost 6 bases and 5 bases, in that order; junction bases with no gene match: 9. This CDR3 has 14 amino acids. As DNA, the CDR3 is TGTGCCAGCAGAGGGGACAGCGAATTAACTGAAGCTTTCTTT. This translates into CASRGDSELTEAFF.

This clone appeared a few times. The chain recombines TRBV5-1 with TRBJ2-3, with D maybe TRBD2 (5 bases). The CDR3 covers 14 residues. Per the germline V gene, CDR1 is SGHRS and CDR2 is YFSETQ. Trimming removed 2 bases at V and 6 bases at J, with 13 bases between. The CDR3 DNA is TGCGCCAGCAGCTTACCCCTAGCAATGGATACGCAGTATTTT. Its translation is CASSLPLAMDTQYF.

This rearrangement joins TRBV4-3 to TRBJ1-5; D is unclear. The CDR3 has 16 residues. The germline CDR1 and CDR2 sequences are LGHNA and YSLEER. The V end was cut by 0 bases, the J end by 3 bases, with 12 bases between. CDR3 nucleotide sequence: TGCGCCAGCAGCCAAGATCTTAGCAGTTCCAATCAGCCCCAGCATTTT. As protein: CASSQDLSSSNQPQHF.

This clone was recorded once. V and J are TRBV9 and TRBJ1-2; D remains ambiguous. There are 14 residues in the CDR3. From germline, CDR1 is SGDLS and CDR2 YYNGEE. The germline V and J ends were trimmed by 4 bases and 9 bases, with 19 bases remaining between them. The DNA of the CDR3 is TGTGCCAGCAGCCCGGGTCCGGGGTCCGGACGCTACACCTTC. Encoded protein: CASSPGPGSGRYTF. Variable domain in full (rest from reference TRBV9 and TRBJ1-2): DSGVTQTPKHLITATGQRVTLRCSPRSGDLSVYWYQQSLDQGLQFLIQYYNGEERAKGNILERFSAQQFPDLHSELNLSSLELGDSALYFCASSPGPGSGRYTFGSGTRLTVV.

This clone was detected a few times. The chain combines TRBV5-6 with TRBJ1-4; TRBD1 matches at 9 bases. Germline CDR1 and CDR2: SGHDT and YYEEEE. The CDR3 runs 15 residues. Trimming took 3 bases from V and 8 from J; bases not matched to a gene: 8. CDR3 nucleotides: TGTGCCAGCAGCTCCGGGACAGGGAGAGGGGAAAAACTGTTTTTT. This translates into CASSSGTGRGEKLFF.

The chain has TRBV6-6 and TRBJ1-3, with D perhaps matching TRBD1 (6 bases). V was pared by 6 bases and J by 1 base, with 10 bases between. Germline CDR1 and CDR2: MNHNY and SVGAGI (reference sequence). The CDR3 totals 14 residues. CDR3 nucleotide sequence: TGTGCCAGCAGACCTGGACAGTCTGGAAACACCATATATTTT. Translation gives CASRPGQSGNTIYF.

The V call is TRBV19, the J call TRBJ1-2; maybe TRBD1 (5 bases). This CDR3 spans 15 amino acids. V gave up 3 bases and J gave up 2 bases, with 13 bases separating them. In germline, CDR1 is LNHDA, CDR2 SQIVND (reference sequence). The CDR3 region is CASSIPAGSNYGYTF. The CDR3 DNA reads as TGTGCCAGTAGTATTCCCGCAGGGTCCAACTATGGCTACACCTTC.

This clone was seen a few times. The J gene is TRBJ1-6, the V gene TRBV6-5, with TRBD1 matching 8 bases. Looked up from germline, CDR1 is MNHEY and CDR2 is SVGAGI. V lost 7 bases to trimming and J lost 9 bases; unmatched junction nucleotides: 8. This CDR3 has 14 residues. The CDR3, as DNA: TGTGCCAGCAAACAGACAGGGGCCGGTTCACCCCTCCACTTT. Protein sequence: CASKQTGAGSPLHF.

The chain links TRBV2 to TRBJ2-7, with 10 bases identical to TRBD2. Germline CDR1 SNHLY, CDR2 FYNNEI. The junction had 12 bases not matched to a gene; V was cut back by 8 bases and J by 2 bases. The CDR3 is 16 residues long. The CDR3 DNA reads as TGTGCCAGCGGCAACGACCGGAGCGGGGGGGCCTACGAGCAGTACTTC. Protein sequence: CASGNDRSGGAYEQYF.

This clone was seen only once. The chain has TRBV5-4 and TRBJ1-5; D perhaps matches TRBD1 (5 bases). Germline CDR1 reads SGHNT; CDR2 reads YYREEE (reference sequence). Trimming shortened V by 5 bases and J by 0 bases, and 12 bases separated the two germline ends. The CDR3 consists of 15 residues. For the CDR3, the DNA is TGTGCCAGCAGTTGGGGCCCGTATAGCAATCAGCCCCAGCATTTT. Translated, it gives CASSWGPYSNQPQHF.

CDR3 sequence (DNA): TGCGCCAGCAGTGTTCAGGGAGGCAGCACTGAAGCTTTCTTT. It yields the protein CASSVQGGSTEAFF. The J gene is TRBJ1-1, the V gene TRBV10-2; D may be TRBD1 (5 bases). This CDR3 region has 14 residues. The V gene lost 4 bases and the J gene lost 4 bases, with 13 bases spanning the gap. Looked up from germline, CDR1 is WSHSY and CDR2 is SAAADI.

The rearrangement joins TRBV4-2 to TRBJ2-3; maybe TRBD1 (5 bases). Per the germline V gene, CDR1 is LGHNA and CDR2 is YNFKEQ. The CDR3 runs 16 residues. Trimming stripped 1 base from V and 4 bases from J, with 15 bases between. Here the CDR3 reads CASSQGIQIQADTQYF. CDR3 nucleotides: TGTGCCAGCAGCCAAGGGATCCAAATACAGGCAGATACGCAGTATTTT.

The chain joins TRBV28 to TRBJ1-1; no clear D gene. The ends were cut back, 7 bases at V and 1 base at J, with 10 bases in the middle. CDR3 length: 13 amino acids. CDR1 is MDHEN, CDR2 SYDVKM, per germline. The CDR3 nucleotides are TGTGCCAGCACCCGGGCGGGGAACACTGAAGCTTTCTTT. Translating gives CASTRAGNTEAFF.

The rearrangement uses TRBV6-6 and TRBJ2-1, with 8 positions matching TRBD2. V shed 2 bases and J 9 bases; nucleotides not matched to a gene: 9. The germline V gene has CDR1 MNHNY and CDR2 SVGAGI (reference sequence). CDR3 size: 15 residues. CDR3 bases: TGTGCCAGCAGTTACCCCGGCGGGGGGACGGGTGAGCAGTTCTTC. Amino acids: CASSYPGGGTGEQFF.

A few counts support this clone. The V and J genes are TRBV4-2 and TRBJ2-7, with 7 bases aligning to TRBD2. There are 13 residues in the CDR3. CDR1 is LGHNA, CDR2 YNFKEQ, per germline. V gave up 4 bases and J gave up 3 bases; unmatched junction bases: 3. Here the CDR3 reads CASSPGGGYEQYF. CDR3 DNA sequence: TGTGCCAGCAGCCCTGGCGGGGGCTACGAGCAGTACTTC.

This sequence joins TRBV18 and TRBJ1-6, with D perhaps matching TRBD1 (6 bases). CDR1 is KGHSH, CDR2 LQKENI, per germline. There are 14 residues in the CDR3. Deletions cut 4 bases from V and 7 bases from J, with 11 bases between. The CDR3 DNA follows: TGTGCCAGCTCACTCCGGGACACGAATTCACCCCTCCACTTT. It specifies CASSLRDTNSPLHF.

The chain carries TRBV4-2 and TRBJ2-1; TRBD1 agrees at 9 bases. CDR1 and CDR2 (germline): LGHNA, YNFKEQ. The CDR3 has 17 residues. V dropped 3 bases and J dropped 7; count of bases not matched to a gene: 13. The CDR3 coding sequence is TGTGCCAGCAGCCAGGCCCGAGGGACAGGGAGCCCTAATGAGCAGTTCTTC. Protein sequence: CASSQARGTGSPNEQFF.

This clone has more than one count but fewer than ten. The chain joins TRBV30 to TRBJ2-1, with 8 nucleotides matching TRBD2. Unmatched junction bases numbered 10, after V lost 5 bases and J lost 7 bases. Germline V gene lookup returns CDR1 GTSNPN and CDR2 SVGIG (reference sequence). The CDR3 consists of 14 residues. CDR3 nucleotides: TGTGCCTGGTCTCGGGGGGGCTTGGTAAATGAGCAGTTCTTC. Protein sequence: CAWSRGGLVNEQFF. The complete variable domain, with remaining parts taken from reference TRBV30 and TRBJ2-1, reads SQTIHQWPATLVQPVGSPLSLECTVEGTSNPNLYWYRQAAGRGLQLLFYSVGIGQISSEVPQNLSASRPQDRQFILSSKKLLLSDSGFYLCAWSRGGLVNEQFFGPGTRLTVL.